Each of the 28 T cell receptor beta chains below was sequenced from the same sample in a study of blood T cell repertoires in COVID-19. TCRdb's table, derived via immunoSEQ multiplex PCR, lists solely in-frame clones and lacks some. The sample lists around 150,000 clones, approximately 79% occurring once. The sample consisted of peripheral blood. Receptors were obtained from a man aged 50 to 59 with active or convalescent COVID-19.

This chain links TRBV27 with TRBJ1-5; 8 bases line up with TRBD1. V trimming: 3 bases; J trimming: 7 bases; junction bases outside the gene matches: 8. CDR1 and CDR2 (germline): MNHEY, SMNVEV (reference sequence). This CDR3 region has 15 residues. The CDR3: CASSFSRTGSQPQHF. The CDR3 region has the DNA TGTGCCAGCAGTTTTTCCCGGACAGGGAGCCAGCCCCAGCATTTT.

This clone was seen a handful of times. The rearrangement joins TRBV28 to TRBJ2-3; D is perhaps TRBD1 (6 bases). The V end lost 5 bases, the J end lost 4 bases, and 13 bases lay between the germline ends. Germline CDR1 and CDR2: MDHEN and SYDVKM. The CDR3 is made up of 14 amino acids. In nucleotides, the CDR3 is TGTGCCAGCAGTCCCAGGGGAGAGGCAGATACGCAGTATTTT. It translates to CASSPRGEADTQYF.

The CDR3 is CASSLGASGSQLYNEQFF. CDR3 bases: TGTGCCAGCAGCTTAGGGGCTAGCGGGAGTCAACTCTACAATGAGCAGTTCTTC. This rearrangement joins TRBV11-3 to TRBJ2-1, with 10 bases lining up with TRBD2. The CDR3 sequence is 18 residues long. The germline gives CDR1 SGHNT, CDR2 YENEEA. J lost 3 bases, V lost 1 base, and 9 bases had no gene match.

This chain links TRBV6-1 with TRBJ2-7, with 10 bases aligning to TRBD1. Germline values: CDR1 MNHNS, CDR2 SASEGT. V lost 2 bases and J lost 3; bases outside the gene matches: 4. This CDR3 has 15 residues. The CDR3 here is CASSEIWTGGYEQYF. CDR3 sequence (DNA): TGTGCCAGCAGTGAAATATGGACAGGGGGCTACGAGCAGTACTTC.

The chain carries TRBV7-2 and TRBJ2-1; the match to TRBD2 covers 9 bases. The CDR3 sequence is 16 residues long. V lost 1 base to trimming and J lost 3 bases; unmatched junction nucleotides: 4. In germline, CDR1 is SGHTA, CDR2 FQGNSA. The CDR3 protein is CASSLEALAGYNEQFF. The CDR3 region has the DNA TGTGCCAGCAGCTTAGAAGCACTAGCGGGCTACAATGAGCAGTTCTTC.

The chain uses TRBV28 and TRBJ2-7; D not resolved. The CDR3 sequence is 11 residues long. Germline CDR1 MDHEN, CDR2 SYDVKM. V was shortened by 5 bases and J by 4 bases, with 6 bases between the two germline ends. The CDR3 loop reads CASSIRYEQYF. The CDR3 DNA reads as TGTGCCAGCAGTATACGGTACGAGCAGTACTTC.

The rearrangement links TRBV4-1 to TRBJ2-5; 9 nucleotides agree with TRBD2. Germline CDR1 MGHRA, CDR2 YSYEKL. V lost 2 bases and J lost 1; bases outside the gene matches: 8. The CDR3 is 17 amino acids. CDR3 in amino acids: CASSQLGAGGFQETQYF. In DNA form, the CDR3 reads TGCGCCAGCAGCCAATTAGGGGCGGGAGGGTTCCAAGAGACCCAGTACTTC.

V usage is TRBV2 and J usage is TRBJ1-4, with D possibly being TRBD1 (5 bases). From germline, CDR1 is SNHLY and CDR2 FYNNEI. V was clipped by 4 bases and J by 2 bases, with 14 bases between them. The CDR3 is made up of 16 amino acids. This CDR3 reads CASSAYLPGTNEKLFF. CDR3 nucleotide sequence: TGTGCCAGCAGTGCCTACCTCCCAGGGACTAATGAAAAACTGTTTTTT.

J is TRBJ1-2 and V is TRBV28, with 9 bases identical to TRBD1. Trimming removed 5 bases from V and 6 bases from J; junction bases left unmatched: 16. The CDR3 runs to 17 residues. The germline gives CDR1 MDHEN, CDR2 SYDVKM. The DNA for the CDR3 is TGTGCCAGCAGTCCTCTATCCCACGGACAGGGGAGGGATGGCTACACCTTC. It is translated as CASSPLSHGQGRDGYTF.

The J gene is TRBJ1-1, the V gene TRBV6-5; 9 bases match TRBD1. J lost 3 bases, V lost 7 bases, and 3 bases had no gene match. The V gene's germline CDR1 is MNHEY and CDR2 SVGAGI. The CDR3 spans 13 residues. CDR3 residues: CASTDRGYTEAFF. The CDR3 DNA reads as TGTGCCAGCACGGACAGGGGTTACACTGAAGCTTTCTTT.

This clone has just one count. This rearrangement joins TRBV28 to TRBJ2-2, with D perhaps TRBD2 (6 bases). The CDR3 length is 14 residues. V was cut by 5 bases and J by 4 bases, with 11 bases left in between. Germline CDR1 MDHEN, CDR2 SYDVKM. Here the CDR3 reads CASSPTRGTGELFF. CDR3 in DNA: TGTGCCAGCAGTCCCACGCGGGGCACCGGGGAGCTGTTTTTT.

The table lists this clone with a count of one. V gene TRBV27 combines with J gene TRBJ1-5, with 11 bases fitting TRBD1. J lost 1 base, V lost 5 bases, and 4 bases had no gene match. The germline CDR1 and CDR2 sequences are MNHEY and SMNVEV (reference sequence). This CDR3 spans 16 amino acids. CDR3 loop: CASSLGTGGSNQPQHF. The CDR3 DNA is TGTGCCAGCAGTCTGGGGACAGGGGGGAGCAATCAGCCCCAGCATTTT.

The chain employs TRBV7-9 and TRBJ1-2; the D gene is possibly TRBD1 (6 bases). The V end lost 2 bases, the J end lost 6 bases, and 25 bases lay between the germline ends. Germline CDR1 and CDR2: SEHNR and FQNEAQ (reference sequence). The CDR3 covers 18 residues. The CDR3 DNA is TGTGCCAGCAGCTTAAACCCGACGGGGGGCGCATTGGTGGATGGCTACACCTTC. It codes for CASSLNPTGGALVDGYTF.

The CDR3: CASSLNIQGGDTGELFF. CDR3 nucleotides: TGTGCCAGCAGCTTAAATATCCAGGGTGGGGACACCGGGGAGCTGTTTTTT. V usage is TRBV7-6 and J usage is TRBJ2-2, with D possibly TRBD1 on 5 matching bases. This CDR3 comprises 17 residues. V shed 2 bases and J shed 3 bases, with 16 bases lying between them. The germline V gene has CDR1 SGHVS and CDR2 FNYEAQ.

V is TRBV11-2 and J is TRBJ1-3, with 8 bases matching TRBD1. This CDR3 has 16 amino acids. Per the germline V gene, CDR1 is SGHAT and CDR2 is FQNNGV. Germline trimming cut 6 bases from V and 4 bases from J; bases unmatched to any gene: 11. In nucleotides, the CDR3 is TGTGCCAGCAGTCCCTACACCCAGGGGGCCGGAAACACCATATATTTT. Its translation is CASSPYTQGAGNTIYF. Together with reference TRBV11-2 and TRBJ1-3, the CDR3 gives the full variable domain: EAGVAQSPRYKIIEKRQSVAFWCNPISGHATLYWYQQILGQGPKLLIQFQNNGVVDDSQLPKDRFSAERLKGVDSTLKIQPAKLEDSAVYLCASSPYTQGAGNTIYFGEGSWLTVV.

This clone appeared a few times. J is TRBJ2-6 and V is TRBV30; weak D call: TRBD1 (6 bases). The germline V and J ends were trimmed by 5 bases and 0 bases, with 14 bases remaining between them. The CDR3 extends over 16 amino acids. CDR1 is GTSNPN, CDR2 SVGIG, per germline (reference sequence). The CDR3, as DNA: TGTGCCTGGGAACAGGGCCCCCTCTCTGGGGCCAACGTCCTGACTTTC. Translated, it gives CAWEQGPLSGANVLTF. Filled out from reference TRBV30 and TRBJ2-6, the complete variable domain reads SQTIHQWPATLVQPVGSPLSLECTVEGTSNPNLYWYRQAAGRGLQLLFYSVGIGQISSEVPQNLSASRPQDRQFILSSKKLLLSDSGFYLCAWEQGPLSGANVLTFGAGSRLTVL.

This clone was seen more than once but under ten times. The CDR3 is CASSSAGTGYSPLHF. CDR3 DNA: TGTGCCAGCAGCTCCGCCGGGACAGGGTATTCACCCCTCCACTTT. The chain employs TRBV13 and TRBJ1-6; the match to TRBD1 covers 9 bases. Germline CDR1 and CDR2: PRHDT and FYEKMQ (reference sequence). The CDR3 has 15 residues. V gave up 4 bases and J gave up 8 bases; unmatched junction bases: 6.

The rearrangement links TRBV11-2 to TRBJ1-1; no clear D. V dropped 3 bases and J dropped 2 bases, with 7 bases sitting between them. Per germline, CDR1 SGHAT and CDR2 FQNNGV. This CDR3 contains 13 residues. CDR3 loop: CASSLVANTEAFF. The CDR3 nucleotides read TGTGCCAGCAGCTTGGTGGCTAACACTGAAGCTTTCTTT.

The chain couples TRBV29-1 to TRBJ2-3; 10 bases map to TRBD1. The junction had 9 bases not matched to a gene; V was cut back by 2 bases and J by 4 bases. This CDR3 is built from 16 residues. Germline V gene data show CDR1 as SQVTM and CDR2 as ANQGSEA. CDR3 amino acids: CSVENPGQGFPDTQYF. The DNA of the CDR3 is TGCAGCGTTGAAAACCCGGGACAGGGGTTTCCAGATACGCAGTATTTT.

The chain combines TRBV27 with TRBJ1-6; 8 bases are a match to TRBD1. V was clipped by 5 bases and J by 10 bases; unmatched bases: 10. The CDR3 is made up of 15 amino acids. Germline lookup yields CDR1 MNHEY and CDR2 SMNVEV (reference sequence). The CDR3 is CASSPGTGLWSPLHF. DNA for the CDR3: TGTGCCAGCAGTCCCGGGACAGGCCTCTGGTCACCCCTCCACTTT.

The rearrangement joins TRBV6-6 to TRBJ1-1; D is uncertain. Trimming took 6 bases from V and 10 from J, leaving 27 bases between them. There are 16 residues in the CDR3. The germline V gene encodes CDR1 MNHNY and CDR2 SVGAGI (reference sequence). The CDR3 sequence: CASSLKAQTIGVAAFF. The DNA for the CDR3 is TGTGCCAGCAGCCTAAAAGCCCAGACAATCGGGGTTGCAGCTTTCTTT.

The V gene is TRBV27, the J gene TRBJ1-5; TRBD1 matches at 10 bases. The germline CDR1 and CDR2 sequences are MNHEY and SMNVEV (reference sequence). After removal of 3 bases from V and 7 bases from J, the junction contained 6 bases not matched to a gene. There are 15 residues in the CDR3. The CDR3 here is CASSLIGQGGQPQHF. The CDR3 region has the DNA TGTGCCAGCAGTTTGATCGGACAGGGGGGACAGCCCCAGCATTTT.

The genes are TRBV19 and TRBJ1-1; unclear D gene. This CDR3 has 15 amino acids. The ends were cut back, 7 bases at V and 7 bases at J, with 22 bases in the middle. Germline V gives CDR1 LNHDA, CDR2 SQIVND (reference sequence). CDR3 loop: CASTPEGWRSHEAFF. As DNA, the CDR3 is TGTGCCAGTACCCCGGAGGGTTGGAGGTCGCATGAAGCTTTCTTT.

The V and J genes are TRBV19 and TRBJ2-1; tentative D call: TRBD2 (5 bases). V was clipped by 3 bases and J by 9 bases, with 15 bases between them. CDR1 is LNHDA, CDR2 SQIVND, per germline (reference sequence). The CDR3 extends over 14 amino acids. In DNA, the CDR3 is TGTGCCAGTAGTATTCAGGTCGGGGTCGCTGAGCAGTTCTTC. It specifies CASSIQVGVAEQFF.

This clone was detected ten times or more. Different DNA sequences within this sample yield the same CDR3. The V call is TRBV5-1, the J call TRBJ2-7; 11 nucleotides match TRBD2. Looked up from germline, CDR1 is SGHRS and CDR2 is YFSETQ. CDR3 length equals 16 residues. The trim removed 3 bases at V and 0 bases at J, leaving 5 bases unmatched. As DNA, the CDR3 is TGCGCCAGCAGCTGGACTAGCGGGCTGAGCTCCTACGAGCAGTACTTC. Residues: CASSWTSGLSSYEQYF.

The table lists this clone with a few counts. The chain recombines TRBV5-1 with TRBJ2-3; 7 bases are shared with TRBD2. The V gene end was trimmed by 6 bases and the J gene end by 4 bases; junction bases not matched to a gene: 5. CDR1 SGHRS and CDR2 YFSETQ come from the germline V gene. The CDR3 length is 13 residues. CDR3: CASTAGAPDTQYF. In DNA, the CDR3 is TGCGCCAGCACGGCGGGAGCCCCAGATACGCAGTATTTT.

The chain combines TRBV27 with TRBJ1-4; TRBD1 matches 12 bases. The CDR3 has 15 amino acids. Germline assignment: CDR1 MNHEY and CDR2 SMNVEV (reference sequence). The J segment lost 8 bases and the V segment lost 5 bases, leaving 6 bases of the junction unmatched. This CDR3 reads CASSPTGTGGEKLFF. CDR3 nucleotide sequence: TGTGCCAGCAGTCCCACTGGGACAGGGGGCGAAAAACTGTTTTTT.

The chain recombines TRBV3-1 (or the pseudogene TRBV3-2) with TRBJ1-1, with D hard to call. Looked up from germline, CDR1 is LGHDT and CDR2 is YNNKEL (reference sequence). The V gene lost 7 bases and the J gene lost 7 bases, with 16 bases spanning the gap. The CDR3 covers 13 residues. CDR3 sequence: CASTFRAGHEAFF. The CDR3 DNA is TGTGCCAGCACCTTTAGGGCGGGCCATGAAGCTTTCTTT.